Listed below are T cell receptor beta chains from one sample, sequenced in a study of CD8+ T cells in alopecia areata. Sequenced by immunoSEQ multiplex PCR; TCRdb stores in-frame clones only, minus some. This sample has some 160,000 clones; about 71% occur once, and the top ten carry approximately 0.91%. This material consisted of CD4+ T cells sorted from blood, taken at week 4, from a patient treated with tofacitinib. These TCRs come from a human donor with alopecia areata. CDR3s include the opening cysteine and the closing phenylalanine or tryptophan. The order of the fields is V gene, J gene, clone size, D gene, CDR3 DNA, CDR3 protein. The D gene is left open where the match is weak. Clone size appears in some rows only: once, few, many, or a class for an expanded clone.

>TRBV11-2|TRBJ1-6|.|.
TGTGCCAGCAGCTTAGAAGGCAATTCACCCCTCCACTTT
CASSLEGNSPLHF
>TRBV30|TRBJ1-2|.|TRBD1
TGTGCCTGGGGACTGGGACAGACCTATGGCTACACCTTC
CAWGLGQTYGYTF
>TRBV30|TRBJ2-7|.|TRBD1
TGTGCCTGGAATACCGGGACAGGGCGGCGAGTGCAGTACTTC
CAWNTGTGRRVQYF
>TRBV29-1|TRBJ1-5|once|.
TGCAGCGTTGGGGGGGGGAATCAGCCCCAGCATTTT
CSVGGGNQPQHF
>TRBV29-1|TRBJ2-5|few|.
TGCAGCGTTGTCGACCAAGAGGAGACCCAGTACTTC
CSVVDQEETQYF
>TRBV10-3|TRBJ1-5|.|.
TGTGCCATCAGTGCGGGCCGGAGCGATCAGCCCCAGCATTTT
CAISAGRSDQPQHF
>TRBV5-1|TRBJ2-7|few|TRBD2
TGCGCCAGCAGCTTGCGTCTAGCGGGGAACTACGAGCAGTACTTC
CASSLRLAGNYEQYF
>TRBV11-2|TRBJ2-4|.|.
TGTGCCACCTACGCGGTAGCCAAAAACATTCAGTACTTC
CATYAVAKNIQYF
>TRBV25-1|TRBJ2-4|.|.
TGTGCCAGCAGTGAATCACAGAGAAACATTCAGTACTTC
CASSESQRNIQYF
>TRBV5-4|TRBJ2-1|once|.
TGTGCCAGCAGCATAATAGCGGCGATAGGCTACAATGAGCAGTTCTTC
CASSIIAAIGYNEQFF
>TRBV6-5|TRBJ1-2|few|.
TGTGCCAGCAGTTATTGGCAGGGTGAGGGCTACACCTTC
CASSYWQGEGYTF
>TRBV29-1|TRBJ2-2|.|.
TGCAGCGGCAGAGGAGTTGGCACCGGGGAGCTGTTTTTT
CSGRGVGTGELFF
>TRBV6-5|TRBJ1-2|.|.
TGTGCCAGCAGTTCGTCCTTTCGGGCGCGGTATGGCTACACCTTC
CASSSSFRARYGYTF
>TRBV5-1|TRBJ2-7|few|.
TGCGCCAGCAGCCCTCAGGGGAGGCACGAGCAGTACTTC
CASSPQGRHEQYF
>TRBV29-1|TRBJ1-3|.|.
TGCAGCGTTCTCCTCCCGGCGTTTGGAAACACCATATATTTT
CSVLLPAFGNTIYF
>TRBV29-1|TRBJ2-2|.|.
TGCAGCGGGGCGAACACCGGGGAGCTGTTTTTT
CSGANTGELFF
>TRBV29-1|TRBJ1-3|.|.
TGCAGCGTAACACGGGACAACTCTGGAAACACCATATATTTT
CSVTRDNSGNTIYF
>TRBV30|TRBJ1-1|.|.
TGTGCCTGGAGTGTTGTACGGCCACGCACTGAAGCTTTCTTT
CAWSVVRPRTEAFF
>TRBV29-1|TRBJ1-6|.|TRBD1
TGCAGCGTTGGGGACAGGGAGGGATCACCCCTCCACTTT
CSVGDREGSPLHF
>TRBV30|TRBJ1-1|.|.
TGTGCCTGGACCCCGGACGTGGGGGGCACTGAAGCTTTCTTT
CAWTPDVGGTEAFF
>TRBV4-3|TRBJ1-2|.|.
TGCGCCAGCAGCCAAGGAGGGACTGCTAACTATGGCTACACCTTC
CASSQGGTANYGYTF
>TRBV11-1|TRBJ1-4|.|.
TGTGCCAGCAGCTTAGGGACCCGGGACACCAATGAAAAACTGTTTTTT
CASSLGTRDTNEKLFF
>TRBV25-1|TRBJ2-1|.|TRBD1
TGTGCCAGCAGTGAATATAGAGGGACAGGGTTCGTCAATGAGCAGTTCTTC
CASSEYRGTGFVNEQFF
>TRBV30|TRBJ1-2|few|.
TGTGCCTGGAGTGTAGGGTTAAACTATGGCTACACCTTC
CAWSVGLNYGYTF
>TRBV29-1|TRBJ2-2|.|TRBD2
TGCAGCGTTACCGCCGGGGGGACCGGGGAGCTGTTTTTT
CSVTAGGTGELFF
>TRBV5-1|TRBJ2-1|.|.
TGCGCCAGCAGCTTGGGAAAGAATGAGCAGTTCTTC
CASSLGKNEQFF
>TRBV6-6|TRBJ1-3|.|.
TGTGCCAGCAGTTCGGGGGGAAACACCATATATTTT
CASSSGGNTIYF
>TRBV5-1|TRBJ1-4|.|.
TGCGCCAGCAGCTCCCCCCCGAATGAAAAACTGTTTTTT
CASSSPPNEKLFF
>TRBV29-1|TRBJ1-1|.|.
TGCAGCGTGGGGCTAACGACCACTGAAGCTTTCTTT
CSVGLTTTEAFF
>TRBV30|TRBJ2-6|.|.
TGTGCCTGGAGTTCAGGTCCCTCTGGGGCCAACGTCCTGACTTTC
CAWSSGPSGANVLTF
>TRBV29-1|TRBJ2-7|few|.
TGCAGCGTTGAATTAGGGAACTACGAGCAGTACTTC
CSVELGNYEQYF
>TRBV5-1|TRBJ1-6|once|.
TGCGCCAGCAGCTTGGAAGTGCTGACAGACCTCCACTTT
CASSLEVLTDLHF
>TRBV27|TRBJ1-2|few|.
TGTGCCAGCAGTCCTTACCGGGGTATGGGCTATGGCTACACCTTC
CASSPYRGMGYGYTF
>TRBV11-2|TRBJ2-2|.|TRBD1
TGTGCCAGCAGTCCAAGGACAGGCCTGAAGAACACCGGGGAGCTGTTTTTT
CASSPRTGLKNTGELFF
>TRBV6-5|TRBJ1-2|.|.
TGTGCCAGCACCTTGGGGGTTGGTGGCTACACCTTC
CASTLGVGGYTF
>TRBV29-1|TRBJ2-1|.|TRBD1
TGCAGCGTGCGACAGGGGTGGTCCTACAATGAGCAGTTCTTC
CSVRQGWSYNEQFF
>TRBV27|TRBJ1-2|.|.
TGTGCCAGCAGTCCAACGACAGGCAACAACTATGGCTACACCTTC
CASSPTTGNNYGYTF
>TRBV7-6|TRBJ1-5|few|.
TGTGCCACCCCGGGACTCCCCCAGCATTTT
CATPGLPQHF
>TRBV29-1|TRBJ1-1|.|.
TGCAGCGCAGTGAACACTGAAGCTTTCTTT
CSAVNTEAFF
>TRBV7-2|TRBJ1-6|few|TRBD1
TGTGCCAGCAGCCACTATAGACAGGGATTGGCCCTCCACTTT
CASSHYRQGLALHF
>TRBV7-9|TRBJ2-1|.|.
TGTGCCAGCAGCTTAGCGCCCGCGAGGGAGCAGTTCTTC
CASSLAPAREQFF